Listed below are T cell receptor beta chains from one sample, sequenced in a study of blood T cell repertoires in COVID-19. The method was immunoSEQ multiplex PCR; TCRdb's version includes in-frame clones alone and lacks a portion of them. The profile shows about 270,000 clones, approximately 88% of them singletons. Sequenced material: PBMCs or T cells enriched from blood (not recorded which). Source of these receptors: a woman aged 40 to 50 with acute COVID-19. Each CDR3 is given with its conserved first and last residue. The order of the fields is CDR3 protein, CDR3 DNA, V gene, J gene, D gene, clone size. The D gene is left open where the match is weak. Clone size is not always given. Where it is, it says once, few, many or a class for expanded clones.

CDR3aa: CASSPSEGSNQPQHF; CDR3nt: TGCGCCAGCAGCCCGAGTGAGGGTAGCAATCAGCCCCAGCATTTT; v_gene: TRBV5-1; j_gene: TRBJ1-5; d_gene: -; abundance: -
CDR3aa: CASIQTVNNSPLHF; CDR3nt: TGTGCCAGCATTCAGACAGTGAATAATTCACCCCTCCACTTT; v_gene: TRBV2; j_gene: TRBJ1-6; d_gene: -; abundance: -
CDR3aa: CASSPRDRVSTGANVLTF; CDR3nt: TGTGCCAGCTCACCAAGGGACAGGGTTAGCACTGGGGCCAACGTCCTGACTTTC; v_gene: TRBV18; j_gene: TRBJ2-6; d_gene: TRBD1; abundance: -
CDR3aa: CASSQDLSRETQYF; CDR3nt: TGTGCCAGCAGCCAAGATTTATCTAGAGAGACCCAGTACTTC; v_gene: TRBV3-1/TRBV3-2; j_gene: TRBJ2-5; d_gene: -; abundance: -
CDR3aa: CASSDLGAIYNEQFF; CDR3nt: TGTGCCAGCAGTGACCTAGGGGCCATCTACAATGAGCAGTTCTTC; v_gene: TRBV2; j_gene: TRBJ2-1; d_gene: -; abundance: -
CDR3aa: CASSKACFGLNNEQFF; CDR3nt: TGTGCCAGCAGCAAGGCTTGTTTCGGGTTGAACAATGAGCAGTTCTTC; v_gene: TRBV21-1; j_gene: TRBJ2-1; d_gene: -; abundance: -
CDR3aa: CASWSASGSEDEQFF; CDR3nt: TGTGCCAGCTGGTCGGCTAGCGGGAGTGAGGATGAGCAGTTCTTC; v_gene: TRBV27; j_gene: TRBJ2-1; d_gene: TRBD2; abundance: -
CDR3aa: CASSPDGSTEAFF; CDR3nt: TGCGCCAGCAGTCCAGACGGGAGCACTGAAGCTTTCTTT; v_gene: TRBV5-1; j_gene: TRBJ1-1; d_gene: -; abundance: few
CDR3aa: CASSPLAGSNNEQFF; CDR3nt: TGTGCCAGCAGTCCCCTTGCGGGTTCCAATAATGAGCAGTTCTTC; v_gene: TRBV6-4; j_gene: TRBJ2-1; d_gene: -; abundance: -
CDR3aa: CASKIGGFGYTF; CDR3nt: TGTGCCAGCAAGATCGGCGGTTTTGGCTACACCTTC; v_gene: TRBV5-4; j_gene: TRBJ1-2; d_gene: -; abundance: -
CDR3aa: CASSEGGSSYNEQFF; CDR3nt: TGTGCCAGCTCCGAGGGAGGGAGCTCCTACAATGAGCAGTTCTTC; v_gene: TRBV5-4; j_gene: TRBJ2-1; d_gene: TRBD2; abundance: -
CDR3aa: CASSNGQGADEQYF; CDR3nt: TGTGCCAGCAGCAACGGACAGGGGGCAGACGAGCAGTACTTC; v_gene: TRBV7-9; j_gene: TRBJ2-7; d_gene: TRBD1; abundance: -
CDR3aa: CASTDRGYSNQPQHF; CDR3nt: TGTGCCAGTACAGACAGGGGCTATAGCAATCAGCCCCAGCATTTT; v_gene: TRBV19; j_gene: TRBJ1-5; d_gene: TRBD1; abundance: once
CDR3aa: CSVITGLRLSYNEQFF; CDR3nt: TGCAGCGTGATCACAGGGCTAAGGTTGTCCTACAATGAGCAGTTCTTC; v_gene: TRBV29-1; j_gene: TRBJ2-1; d_gene: -; abundance: -
CDR3aa: CATSRAREGLYEQYF; CDR3nt: TGTGCCACCAGCAGAGCGCGGGAGGGCCTCTACGAGCAGTACTTC; v_gene: TRBV15; j_gene: TRBJ2-7; d_gene: TRBD2; abundance: -
CDR3aa: CASSQQGFEQYF; CDR3nt: TGTGCCAGCAGTCAACAGGGGTTCGAGCAGTACTTC; v_gene: TRBV14; j_gene: TRBJ2-7; d_gene: TRBD1; abundance: -
CDR3aa: CASSHSSAIKGDEAFF; CDR3nt: TGTGCCAGCAGCCACTCCTCTGCAATAAAGGGAGATGAAGCTTTCTTT; v_gene: TRBV28; j_gene: TRBJ1-1; d_gene: -; abundance: -
CDR3aa: CASSLAQGAEAFF; CDR3nt: TGTGCCAGCAGCTTAGCACAGGGGGCTGAAGCTTTCTTT; v_gene: TRBV5-4; j_gene: TRBJ1-1; d_gene: TRBD1; abundance: -